A single sample is the source of the 10 T cell receptor beta chains below, sequenced in a study of T-cell reconstitution after alpha-beta-depleted transplantation in children. Molecular barcoding with unique molecular identifiers was used for the TCRbeta library. TCRdb re-called the PCR reads through MiXCR, storing one row per CDR3 protein. The sample has about a million distinct CDR3 sequences; about 29% are singletons. The material was PBMCs, mostly from graft donor cells, obtained 360 days after TCRalphabeta/CD19-depleted stem cell transplant. The receptors originated from a boy under three years old who had a stem cell transplant for SCID, so the T cells may come from the graft donor.

This clonotype was counted between two and nine times. The gene calls are TRBV5-1 and TRBJ2-2; the match to TRBD1 covers 9 bases. Germline V gene sequence: CDR1 SGHRS, CDR2 YFSETQ. CDR3 length equals 16 residues. The junction had 5 bases not matched to a gene; V was cut back by 0 bases and J by 5 bases. The CDR3 here is CASSLGDREKTGELFF. The CDR3 region has the DNA TGCGCCAGCAGCTTGGGGGACAGGGAGAAGACCGGGGAGCTGTTTTTT.

This clonotype came up a few times. J is TRBJ2-3 and V is TRBV27; D gene ambiguous. Germline V gene lookup returns CDR1 MNHEY and CDR2 SMNVEV (reference sequence). The germline V and J ends were trimmed by 2 bases and 6 bases, with 9 bases remaining between them. CDR3 size: 13 residues. CDR3 sequence (DNA): TGTGCCAGCAGTTTAAGAAATCGGGATACGCAGTATTTT. As protein: CASSLRNRDTQYF.

This clonotype was seen only a few times. This chain uses TRBV12-3 or TRBV12-4 with TRBJ1-2; unclear D gene. Trimming stripped 4 bases from V and 6 bases from J, with 15 bases between. The CDR3 contains 14 residues. CDR3: CASSSRRRGDGYTF. The CDR3 DNA reads TGTGCCAGCAGTTCCCGGCGACGGGGAGATGGCTACACCTTC.

This clonotype was observed a few times. CDR3 in DNA: TGTGCCAGCAGCTTTACTGGACAGGTTAACTATGGCTACACCTTC. It is translated as CASSFTGQVNYGYTF. J is TRBJ1-2 and V is TRBV12-3 or TRBV12-4, with 7 bases lining up with TRBD1. The CDR3 loop spans 15 amino acids. The V gene end was trimmed by 6 bases and the J gene end by 1 base; junction bases not matched to a gene: 8.

The J gene is TRBJ1-5, the V gene TRBV7-9; no clear D gene. V lost 2 bases and J lost 5, with 4 bases in between. The CDR3 is 12 residues long. Germline-derived CDR1 and CDR2 are SEHNR and FQNEAQ (reference sequence). CDR3 nucleotides: TGTGCCAGCAGCTTACCGGATCAGCCCCAGCATTTT. It translates to CASSLPDQPQHF.

V and J are TRBV12-5 and TRBJ2-1; D unresolved. With 0 bases removed from V and 7 bases from J, the gap between germline ends came to 16 bases. The germline V gene has CDR1 LGHNT and CDR2 FRNRAP. CDR3 length: 16 residues. CDR3 loop: CASGLVRGPQWNEQFF. The CDR3 coding sequence is TGTGCTAGTGGTTTGGTACGTGGTCCCCAGTGGAATGAGCAGTTCTTC.

This clonotype came up a few times. This chain uses TRBV18 with TRBJ2-3, with no clear D. Looked up from germline, CDR1 is KGHSH and CDR2 is LQKENI. The CDR3 covers 14 residues. The V end was cut by 0 bases, the J end by 4 bases, with 8 bases between. As DNA, the CDR3 is TGTGCCAGCTCACCACCGGTCCAGCCAGATACGCAGTATTTT. Residues: CASSPPVQPDTQYF. The variable domain in full, completed from reference TRBV18 and TRBJ2-3, reads NAGVMQNPRHLVRRRGQEARLRCSPMKGHSHVYWYRQLPEEGLKFMVYLQKENIIDESGMPKERFSAEFPKEGPSILRIQQVVRGDSAAYFCASSPPVQPDTQYFGPGTRLTVL.

The chain recombines TRBV24-1 with TRBJ2-1; possible D gene TRBD1, 6 bases. CDR1 KGHDR and CDR2 SFDVKD come from the germline V gene. This CDR3 has 15 amino acids. Trimming took 5 bases from V and 5 from J, leaving 15 bases between them. The CDR3: CATSAAGEVDNEQFF. CDR3 bases: TGTGCCACCAGTGCCGCAGGGGAAGTTGACAATGAGCAGTTCTTC.

Only a few counts were recorded for this clonotype. The chain uses TRBV6-1 and TRBJ2-7, with a weak D call TRBD1 (6 bases). Trimming removed 6 bases from V and 6 bases from J, with 18 bases in between. Germline CDR1 MNHNS, CDR2 SASEGT. CDR3 size: 14 residues. CDR3 in amino acids: CASSHRALGREQYF. In DNA, the CDR3 is TGTGCCAGCAGCCACAGGGCCCTAGGGCGCGAGCAGTACTTC.

The rearrangement uses TRBV15 and TRBJ2-7; D not certain. V lost 1 base, J lost 3 bases, and 4 bases lay in between. The CDR3 totals 12 residues. CDR1 is LNHNV and CDR2 is YYDKDF in the germline V gene (reference sequence). The CDR3 DNA reads TGTGCCACCAGCAGAGGAGACTACGAGCAGTACTTC. Translating it yields CATSRGDYEQYF.